Listed here are 15 T cell receptor beta chains from one sample, sequenced in a study of early T cells in non-severe SARS-CoV-2 infection. Via MiXCR, TCRdb re-called the 5' RACE reads, giving one row per CDR3 protein. This repertoire shows 70,000 to 90,000 distinct CDR3 sequences, 8.5% to 12% found once; its top ten account for just over 8%. Sequencing was performed on whole blood, taken at baseline. The receptors were sampled from an adult who was a healthcare worker with PCR-confirmed SARS-CoV-2 infection or an uninfected control (not recorded which).

The chain uses TRBV6-6 and TRBJ2-6; D not certain. Germline CDR1 and CDR2: MNHNY and SVGAGI (reference sequence). Trimming stripped 8 bases from V and 0 bases from J, with 2 bases between. The CDR3 is made up of 12 amino acids. The CDR3 loop reads CASASGANVLTF. The CDR3 DNA follows: TGTGCCAGCGCCTCTGGGGCCAACGTCCTGACTTTC.

This clonotype was found many times. The chain employs TRBV24-1 and TRBJ2-5, with 7 bases aligning to TRBD2. V shed 10 bases, J shed 3 bases, and the junction held 7 bases outside the gene matches. CDR1 and CDR2 from the germline V gene are KGHDR and SFDVKD. The CDR3 loop spans 13 amino acids. For the CDR3, the DNA is TGTGCCACTGGTGGGGGGGGGAAAGAGACCCAGTACTTC. Protein product: CATGGGGKETQYF.

This clonotype showed up just a few times. The rearrangement links TRBV7-6 to TRBJ2-2, with D possibly matching TRBD2 (6 bases). In germline, CDR1 is SGHVS, CDR2 FNYEAQ. This CDR3 region has 13 residues. The V end was cut by 2 bases, the J end by 13 bases, with 14 bases between. The CDR3 DNA sequence: TGTGCCAGCAGCTTACGGGACTCCCCTAGGCTGTTTTTT. Its translation is CASSLRDSPRLFF.

Ten or more counts support this clonotype. CDR3 residues: CASSGIGSSPLHF. In DNA, the CDR3 is TGTGCCAGCAGTGGGATTGGATCTTCACCCCTCCACTTT. The chain carries TRBV28 and TRBJ1-6; D ambiguous. Deletions cut 5 bases from V and 9 bases from J, with 11 bases between. In germline, CDR1 is MDHEN, CDR2 SYDVKM. This CDR3 region has 13 residues. Using reference TRBV28 and TRBJ1-6 for the parts outside the CDR3, the full variable domain is DVKVTQSSRYLVKRTGEKVFLECVQDMDHENMFWYRQDPGLGLRLIYFSYDVKMKEKGDIPEGYSVSREKKERFSLILESASTNQTSMYLCASSGIGSSPLHFGNGTRLTVT.

This clonotype was counted many times. The gene calls are TRBV25-1 and TRBJ2-1, with no clear D. Germline loops: CDR1 MGHDK, CDR2 SYGVNS. The V gene lost 3 bases and the J gene lost 6 bases, with 15 bases spanning the gap. CDR3 length: 15 amino acids. The CDR3 bases are TGTGCCAGCAGTGATTCCTCGGCTACCCCCAATGAGCAGTTCTTC. This gives the protein CASSDSSATPNEQFF.

This clonotype was recorded a few times. The chain carries TRBV12-3 or TRBV12-4 and TRBJ2-2; 7 bases match TRBD1. The CDR3 is made up of 16 amino acids. Losses at the gene ends were 4 bases for V and 1 base for J; bases not matched to a gene: 6. The CDR3 is CASSSPRDRNTGELFF. In DNA, the CDR3 is TGTGCCAGCAGTTCACCCCGGGACAGGAACACCGGGGAGCTGTTTTTT.

The CDR3 sequence is CASSQEQVDTQYF. The CDR3 nucleotides read TGTGCCAGCAGCCAAGAGCAGGTCGATACGCAGTATTTT. The chain combines TRBV3-1 with TRBJ2-3, with D hard to call. CDR1 and CDR2 (germline): LGHDT, YNNKEL (reference sequence). Trimming removed 0 bases from V and 6 bases from J, with 7 bases in between. This CDR3 comprises 13 residues.

The DNA for the CDR3 is TGTGCCAGCAGCTTAACCGGCGGGGAGTACGAGCAGTACTTC. Protein product: CASSLTGGEYEQYF. The rearrangement uses TRBV7-3 and TRBJ2-7, with TRBD2 as a possible D gene (6 bases). Germline loops: CDR1 SGHTA, CDR2 FQGTGA. With 0 bases removed from V and 4 bases from J, the gap between germline ends came to 10 bases. This CDR3 has 14 amino acids.

This clonotype came up many times. This sequence joins TRBV20-1 and TRBJ2-1, with a possible D match to TRBD2 (6 bases). Germline assignment: CDR1 DFQATT and CDR2 SNEGSKA (reference sequence). The CDR3 has 14 residues. Trimming left V 6 bases short and J 2 bases short, with 14 bases between. In DNA form, the CDR3 reads TGCAGTGCCCCAGGGACTGGTCCCTACAATGAGCAGTTCTTC. Protein product: CSAPGTGPYNEQFF.

This clonotype came up many times. This chain connects TRBV2 to TRBJ1-5; tentative D call: TRBD1 (5 bases). With 5 bases removed from V and 1 base from J, the gap between germline ends came to 15 bases. Germline V gene data show CDR1 as SNHLY and CDR2 as FYNNEI. The CDR3 has 16 amino acids. The CDR3 DNA is TGTGCCAGCAGTAGTCAGGGACCCCACAGCAATCAGCCCCAGCATTTT. Protein: CASSSQGPHSNQPQHF.

This clonotype was detected only a few times. The gene calls are TRBV4-2 and TRBJ2-1; 9 nucleotides line up with TRBD2. This CDR3 spans 19 amino acids. The junction had 19 bases not matched to a gene; V was cut back by 0 bases and J by 10 bases. Germline loops: CDR1 LGHNA, CDR2 YNFKEQ. This CDR3 reads CASSQDLGKRRGLAPEQFF. The CDR3, as DNA: TGTGCCAGCAGCCAAGATTTGGGAAAAAGGCGGGGACTAGCCCCCGAGCAGTTCTTC.

This clonotype was found a few times. This sequence joins TRBV28 and TRBJ2-3, with 11 bases matching TRBD1. Trimming took 5 bases from V and 4 from J; bases not matched to a gene: 11. CDR3 size: 17 residues. Germline V gene lookup returns CDR1 MDHEN and CDR2 SYDVKM. The CDR3 DNA is TGTGCCAGCAGTCCTCTTGGACAGGGGGCGCGTGCAGATACGCAGTATTTT. It specifies CASSPLGQGARADTQYF.

This clonotype has a handful of counts. The rearrangement links TRBV9 to TRBJ1-2; maybe TRBD1 (6 bases). The germline CDR1 and CDR2 sequences are SGDLS and YYNGEE. There are 15 residues in the CDR3. V was clipped by 0 bases and J by 2 bases, with 11 bases between them. The CDR3 DNA follows: TGTGCCAGCAGCGTAGAGACGACAGGAAACTATGGCTACACCTTC. Its translation is CASSVETTGNYGYTF.

This clonotype came up a few times. The gene calls are TRBV4-1 and TRBJ2-1; 7 bases align to TRBD1. Germline V gene data show CDR1 as MGHRA and CDR2 as YSYEKL. This CDR3 comprises 14 residues. V lost 4 bases and J lost 6; bases outside the gene matches: 6. In DNA, the CDR3 is TGCGCCAGCAGCCGGGGACAGCTGGCCAATGAGCAGTTCTTC. Its protein product is CASSRGQLANEQFF.

About this clonotype itself: The germline gene is not matched at one end of the junction; a read error may be the cause. The CDR3 DNA reads TGCGCCAGCAGGCAAGGAGATACGCAGTATTTT. It is translated as CASRQGDTQYF. The J gene is TRBJ2-3, the V gene TRBV4-1; no clear D. CDR3 size: 11 residues. Germline-derived CDR1 and CDR2 are MGHRA and YSYEKL.